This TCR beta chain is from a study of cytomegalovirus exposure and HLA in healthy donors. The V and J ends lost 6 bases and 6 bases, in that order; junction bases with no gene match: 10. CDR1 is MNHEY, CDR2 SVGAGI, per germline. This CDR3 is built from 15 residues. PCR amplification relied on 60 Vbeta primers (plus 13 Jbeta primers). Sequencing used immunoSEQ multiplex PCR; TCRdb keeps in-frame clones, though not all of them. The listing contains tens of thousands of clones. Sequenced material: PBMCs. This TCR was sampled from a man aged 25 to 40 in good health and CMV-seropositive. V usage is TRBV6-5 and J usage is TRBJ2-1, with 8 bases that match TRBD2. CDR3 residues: CASRPDAGTSNEQFF. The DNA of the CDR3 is TGTGCCAGCAGACCCGACGCCGGGACTAGCAATGAGCAGTTCTTC.